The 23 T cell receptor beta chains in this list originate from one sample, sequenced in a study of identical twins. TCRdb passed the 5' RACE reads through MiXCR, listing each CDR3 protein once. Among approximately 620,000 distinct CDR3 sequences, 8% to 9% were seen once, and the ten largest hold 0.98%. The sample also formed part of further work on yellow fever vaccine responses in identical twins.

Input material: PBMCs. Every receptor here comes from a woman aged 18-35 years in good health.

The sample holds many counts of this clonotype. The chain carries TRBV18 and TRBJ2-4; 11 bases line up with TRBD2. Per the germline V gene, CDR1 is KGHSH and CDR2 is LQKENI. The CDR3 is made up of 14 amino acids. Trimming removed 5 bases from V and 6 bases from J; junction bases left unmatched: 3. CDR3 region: CASSSGLAGNIQYF. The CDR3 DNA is TGTGCCAGCTCATCTGGACTAGCGGGAAACATTCAGTACTTC.

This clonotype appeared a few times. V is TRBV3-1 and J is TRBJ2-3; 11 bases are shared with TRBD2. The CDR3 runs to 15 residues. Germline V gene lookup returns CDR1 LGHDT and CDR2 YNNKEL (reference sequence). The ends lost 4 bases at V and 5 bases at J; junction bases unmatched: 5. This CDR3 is CASSRQLAGVDTQYF. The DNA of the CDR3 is TGTGCCAGCAGCCGCCAACTAGCGGGAGTAGATACGCAGTATTTT.

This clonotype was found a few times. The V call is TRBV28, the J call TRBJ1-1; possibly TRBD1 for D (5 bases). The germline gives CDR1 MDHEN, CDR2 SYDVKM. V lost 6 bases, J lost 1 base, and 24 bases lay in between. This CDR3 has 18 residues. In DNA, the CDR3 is TGTGCCAGCAGCCGGACCGCTTGGGCAGGGACGAGGAACACTGAAGCTTTCTTT. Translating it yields CASSRTAWAGTRNTEAFF.

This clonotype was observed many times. The CDR3 sequence: CASSQGTNEKLFF. CDR3 DNA: TGTGCCAGCTCGCAGGGGACTAATGAAAAACTGTTTTTT. This sequence joins TRBV18 and TRBJ1-4; possible D gene TRBD1, 6 bases. Germline V lookup: CDR1 KGHSH, CDR2 LQKENI. The CDR3 length is 13 residues. The V end was cut by 6 bases, the J end by 2 bases, with 7 bases between.

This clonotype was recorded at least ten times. The CDR3 sequence is CASSQDTQRENNEQFF. Written as DNA, the CDR3 is TGCGCCAGCAGCCAAGATACCCAGCGGGAGAACAATGAGCAGTTCTTC. The J gene is TRBJ2-1, the V gene TRBV4-1; 8 bases line up with TRBD2. The CDR3 sequence is 16 residues long. The germline V gene has CDR1 MGHRA and CDR2 YSYEKL. V was pared by 0 bases and J by 5 bases, with 6 bases of the junction left unmatched.

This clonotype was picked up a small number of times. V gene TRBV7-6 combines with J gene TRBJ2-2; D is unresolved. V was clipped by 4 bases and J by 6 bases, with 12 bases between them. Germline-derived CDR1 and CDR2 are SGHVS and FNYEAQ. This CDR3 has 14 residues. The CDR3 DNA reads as TGTGCCAGCAGCTCAATAGCCGCCGCCGGGGAGCTGTTTTTT. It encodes CASSSIAAAGELFF.

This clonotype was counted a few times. CDR3 nucleotides: TGTGCCAGCAGCTTAGTCGGGACTAGCGGGAGGCGGCACAATGAGCAGTTCTTC. As protein: CASSLVGTSGRRHNEQFF. The chain links TRBV11-2 to TRBJ2-1, with TRBD2 matching 15 bases. This CDR3 has 18 residues. The germline V gene encodes CDR1 SGHAT and CDR2 FQNNGV. Trimming took 1 base from V and 5 from J; bases not matched to a gene: 6.

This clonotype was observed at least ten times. In DNA, the CDR3 is TGTGCCAGCAGCCTACGACAGGGATTGAACACTGAAGCTTTCTTT. Protein product: CASSLRQGLNTEAFF. J is TRBJ1-1 and V is TRBV7-2, with 7 bases identical to TRBD1. CDR3 length: 15 residues. Germline trimming cut 5 bases from V and 0 bases from J; bases unmatched to any gene: 6. Germline CDR1 is SGHTA and CDR2 is FQGNSA.

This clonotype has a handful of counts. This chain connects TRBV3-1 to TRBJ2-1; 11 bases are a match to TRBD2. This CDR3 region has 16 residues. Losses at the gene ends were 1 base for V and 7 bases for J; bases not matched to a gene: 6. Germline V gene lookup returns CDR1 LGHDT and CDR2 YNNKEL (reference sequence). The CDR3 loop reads CASSQVGLAGGNEQFF. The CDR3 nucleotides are TGTGCCAGCAGCCAAGTCGGGCTAGCGGGAGGTAATGAGCAGTTCTTC.

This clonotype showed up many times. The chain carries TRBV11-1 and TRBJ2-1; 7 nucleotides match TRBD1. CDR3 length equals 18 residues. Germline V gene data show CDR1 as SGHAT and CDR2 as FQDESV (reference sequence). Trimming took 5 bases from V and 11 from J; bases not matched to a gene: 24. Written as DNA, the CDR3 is TGTGCCAGCAGCCCTAGCCGGGACAGTCCCGCCTCCTTAAGGAAGCAGTTCTTC. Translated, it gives CASSPSRDSPASLRKQFF.

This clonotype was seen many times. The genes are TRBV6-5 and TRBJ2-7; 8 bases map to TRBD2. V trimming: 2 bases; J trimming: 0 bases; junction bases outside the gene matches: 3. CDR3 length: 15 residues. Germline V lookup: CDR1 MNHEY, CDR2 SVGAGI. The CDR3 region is CASSYRAGDSYEQYF. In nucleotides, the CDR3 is TGTGCCAGCAGTTACAGAGCGGGAGACTCCTACGAGCAGTACTTC.

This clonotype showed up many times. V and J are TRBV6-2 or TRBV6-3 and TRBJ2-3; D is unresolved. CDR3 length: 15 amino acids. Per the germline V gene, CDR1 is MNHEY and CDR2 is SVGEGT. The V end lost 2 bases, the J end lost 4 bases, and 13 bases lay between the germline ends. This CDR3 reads CASSYAGGGADTQYF. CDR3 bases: TGTGCCAGCAGTTACGCCGGCGGTGGAGCAGATACGCAGTATTTT.

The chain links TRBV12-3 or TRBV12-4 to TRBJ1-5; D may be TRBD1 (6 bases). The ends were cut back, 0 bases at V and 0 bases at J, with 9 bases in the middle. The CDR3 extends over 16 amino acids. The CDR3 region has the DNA TGTGCCAGCAGTTTAGCCGACAGGTCTAGCAATCAGCCCCAGCATTTT. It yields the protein CASSLADRSSNQPQHF.

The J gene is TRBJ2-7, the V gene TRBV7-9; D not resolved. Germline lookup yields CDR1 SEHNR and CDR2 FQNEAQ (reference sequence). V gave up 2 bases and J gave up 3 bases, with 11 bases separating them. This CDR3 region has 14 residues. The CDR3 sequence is CASSLIRSGYEQYF. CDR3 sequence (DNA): TGTGCCAGCAGCTTAATTCGGAGTGGCTACGAGCAGTACTTC.

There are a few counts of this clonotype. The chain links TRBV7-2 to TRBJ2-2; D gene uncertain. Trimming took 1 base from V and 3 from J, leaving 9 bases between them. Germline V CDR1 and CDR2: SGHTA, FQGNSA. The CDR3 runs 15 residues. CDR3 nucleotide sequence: TGTGCCAGCAGCTTAGGGGCAGCTTACACCGGGGAGCTGTTTTTT. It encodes CASSLGAAYTGELFF.

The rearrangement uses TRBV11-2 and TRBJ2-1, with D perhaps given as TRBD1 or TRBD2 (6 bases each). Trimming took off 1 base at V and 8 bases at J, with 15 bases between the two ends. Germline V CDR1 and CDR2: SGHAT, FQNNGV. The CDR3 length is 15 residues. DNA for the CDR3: TGTGCCAGCAGCTTAGCGGGGGCCTACGTGTATGAGCAGTTCTTC. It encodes CASSLAGAYVYEQFF.

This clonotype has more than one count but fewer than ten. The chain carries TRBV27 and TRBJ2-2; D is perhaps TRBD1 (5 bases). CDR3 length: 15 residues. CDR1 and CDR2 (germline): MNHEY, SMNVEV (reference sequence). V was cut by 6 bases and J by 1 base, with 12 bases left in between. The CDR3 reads CASRRGPLNTGELFF. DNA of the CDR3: TGTGCCAGCAGAAGGGGTCCTCTGAACACCGGGGAGCTGTTTTTT.

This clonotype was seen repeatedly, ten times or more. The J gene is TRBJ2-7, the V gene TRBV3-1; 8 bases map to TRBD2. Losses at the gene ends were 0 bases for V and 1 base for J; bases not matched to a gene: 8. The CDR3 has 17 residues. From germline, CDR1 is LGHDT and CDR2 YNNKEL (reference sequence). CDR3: CASSQDPGGRHSYEQYF. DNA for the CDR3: TGTGCCAGCAGCCAAGATCCGGGGGGGAGACATTCCTACGAGCAGTACTTC.

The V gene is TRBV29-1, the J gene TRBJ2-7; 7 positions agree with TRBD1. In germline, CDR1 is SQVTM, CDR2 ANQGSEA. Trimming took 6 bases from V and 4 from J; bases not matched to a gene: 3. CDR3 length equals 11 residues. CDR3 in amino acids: CSVVQGYEQYF. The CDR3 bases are TGCAGCGTCGTACAGGGGTACGAGCAGTACTTC.

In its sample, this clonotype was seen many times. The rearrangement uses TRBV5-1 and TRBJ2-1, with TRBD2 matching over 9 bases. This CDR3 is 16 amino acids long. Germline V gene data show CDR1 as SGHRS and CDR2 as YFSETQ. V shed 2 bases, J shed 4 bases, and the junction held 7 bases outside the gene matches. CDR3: CASSFHPSGTYNEQFF. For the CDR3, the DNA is TGCGCCAGCAGCTTTCATCCTAGCGGGACATACAATGAGCAGTTCTTC.

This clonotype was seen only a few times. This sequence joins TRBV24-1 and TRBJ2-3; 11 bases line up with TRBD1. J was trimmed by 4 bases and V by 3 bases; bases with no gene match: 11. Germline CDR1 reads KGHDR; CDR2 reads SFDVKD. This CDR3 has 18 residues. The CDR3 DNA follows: TGTGCCACCAGTGATGTCCCAGGACAGGGGGCGCAGGCAGATACGCAGTATTTT. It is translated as CATSDVPGQGAQADTQYF.

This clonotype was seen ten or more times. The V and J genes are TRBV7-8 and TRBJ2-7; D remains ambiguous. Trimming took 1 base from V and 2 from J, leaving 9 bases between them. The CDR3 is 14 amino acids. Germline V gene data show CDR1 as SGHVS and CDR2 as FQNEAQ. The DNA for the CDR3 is TGTGCCAGCAGCTTAGGCGGTGCGACCTACGAGCAGTACTTC. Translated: CASSLGGATYEQYF.

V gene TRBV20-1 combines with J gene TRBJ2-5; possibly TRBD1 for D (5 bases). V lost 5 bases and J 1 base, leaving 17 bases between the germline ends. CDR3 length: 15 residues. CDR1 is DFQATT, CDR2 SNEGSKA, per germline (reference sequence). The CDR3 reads CSASPETEIQETQYF. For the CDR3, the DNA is TGCAGTGCTTCCCCCGAGACAGAGATCCAAGAGACCCAGTACTTC.